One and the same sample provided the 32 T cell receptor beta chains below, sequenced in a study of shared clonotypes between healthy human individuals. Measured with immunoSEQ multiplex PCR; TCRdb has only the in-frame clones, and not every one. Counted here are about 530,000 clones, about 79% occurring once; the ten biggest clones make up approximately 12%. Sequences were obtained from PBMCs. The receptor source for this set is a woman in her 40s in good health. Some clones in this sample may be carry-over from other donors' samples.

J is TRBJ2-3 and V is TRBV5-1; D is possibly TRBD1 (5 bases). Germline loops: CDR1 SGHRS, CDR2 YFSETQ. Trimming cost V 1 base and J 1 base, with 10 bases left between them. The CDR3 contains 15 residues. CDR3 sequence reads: CASSLQDKRTDTQYF. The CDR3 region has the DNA TGCGCCAGCAGCTTGCAGGACAAACGCACAGATACGCAGTATTTT.

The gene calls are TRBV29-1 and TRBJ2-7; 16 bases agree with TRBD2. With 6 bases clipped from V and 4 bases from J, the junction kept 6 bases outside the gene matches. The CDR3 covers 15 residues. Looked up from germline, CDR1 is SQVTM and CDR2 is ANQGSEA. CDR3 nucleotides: TGCAGCGTGAGGGGACTAGCGGGAGGGGCATACGAGCAGTACTTC. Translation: CSVRGLAGGAYEQYF.

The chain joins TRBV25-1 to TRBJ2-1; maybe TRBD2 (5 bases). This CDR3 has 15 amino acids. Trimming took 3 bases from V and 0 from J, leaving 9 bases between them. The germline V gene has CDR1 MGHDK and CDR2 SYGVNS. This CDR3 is CASSDPGSSYNEQFF. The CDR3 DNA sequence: TGTGCCAGCAGTGATCCGGGGAGCTCCTACAATGAGCAGTTCTTC.

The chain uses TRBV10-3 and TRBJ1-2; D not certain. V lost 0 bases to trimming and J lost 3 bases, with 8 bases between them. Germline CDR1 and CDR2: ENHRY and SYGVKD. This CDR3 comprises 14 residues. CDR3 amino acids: CAISESWGDYGYTF. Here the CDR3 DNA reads TGTGCCATCAGTGAGTCATGGGGAGACTATGGCTACACCTTC.

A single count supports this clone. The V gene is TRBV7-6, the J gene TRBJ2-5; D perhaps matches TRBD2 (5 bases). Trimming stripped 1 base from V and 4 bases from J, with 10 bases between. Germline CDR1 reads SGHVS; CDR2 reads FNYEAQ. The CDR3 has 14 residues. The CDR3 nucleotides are TGTGCCAGCAGCTTAGGGACTTTTGGAGAGACCCAGTACTTC. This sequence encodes CASSLGTFGETQYF. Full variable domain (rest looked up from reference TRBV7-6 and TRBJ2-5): GAGVSQSPRYKVTKRGQDVALRCDPISGHVSLYWYRQALGQGPEFLTYFNYEAQQDKSGLPNDRFSAERPEGSISTLTIQRTEQRDSAMYRCASSLGTFGETQYFGPGTRLLVL.

The CDR3 DNA is TGTGCCAGCAGCTTAGTCGCGGGATACGGTGAAGCTTTCTTT. The encoded protein is CASSLVAGYGEAFF. The chain combines TRBV7-2 with TRBJ1-1; D gene uncertain. The germline V gene encodes CDR1 SGHTA and CDR2 FQGNSA. Trimming shortened V by 1 base and J by 7 bases, and 13 bases separated the two germline ends. The CDR3 has 14 residues.

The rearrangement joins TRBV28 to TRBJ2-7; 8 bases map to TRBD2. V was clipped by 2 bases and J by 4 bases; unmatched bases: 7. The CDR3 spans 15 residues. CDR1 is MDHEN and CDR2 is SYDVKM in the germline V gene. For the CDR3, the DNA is TGTGCCAGCAGTTTAATAGCGGGGTCTCCTTACGAGCAGTACTTC. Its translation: CASSLIAGSPYEQYF. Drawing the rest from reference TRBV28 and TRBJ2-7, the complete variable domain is DVKVTQSSRYLVKRTGEKVFLECVQDMDHENMFWYRQDPGLGLRLIYFSYDVKMKEKGDIPEGYSVSREKKERFSLILESASTNQTSMYLCASSLIAGSPYEQYFGPGTRLTVT.

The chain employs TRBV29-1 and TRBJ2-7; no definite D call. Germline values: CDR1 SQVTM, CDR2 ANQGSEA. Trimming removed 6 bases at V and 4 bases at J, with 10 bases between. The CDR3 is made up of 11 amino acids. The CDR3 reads CSVENVYEQYF. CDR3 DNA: TGCAGCGTAGAGAATGTATACGAGCAGTACTTC.

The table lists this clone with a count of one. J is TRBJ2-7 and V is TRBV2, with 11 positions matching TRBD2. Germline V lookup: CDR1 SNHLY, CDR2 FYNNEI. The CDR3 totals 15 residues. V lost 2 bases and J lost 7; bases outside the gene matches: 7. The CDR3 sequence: CASSEKSSGRREQYF. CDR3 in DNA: TGTGCCAGCAGTGAAAAATCTAGCGGGAGGAGGGAGCAGTACTTC. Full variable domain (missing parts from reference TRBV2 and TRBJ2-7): EPEVTQTPSHQVTQMGQEVILRCVPISNHLYFYWYRQILGQKVEFLVSFYNNEISEKSEIFDDQFSVERPDGSNFTLKIRSTKLEDSAMYFCASSEKSSGRREQYFGPGTRLTVT.

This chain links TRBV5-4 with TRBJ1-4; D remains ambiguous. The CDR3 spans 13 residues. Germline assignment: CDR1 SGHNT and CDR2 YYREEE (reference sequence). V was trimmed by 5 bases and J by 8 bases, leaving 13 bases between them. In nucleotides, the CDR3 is TGTGCCAGCAGTGAAGGGTCGGGGGAAAAACTGTTTTTT. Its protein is CASSEGSGEKLFF.

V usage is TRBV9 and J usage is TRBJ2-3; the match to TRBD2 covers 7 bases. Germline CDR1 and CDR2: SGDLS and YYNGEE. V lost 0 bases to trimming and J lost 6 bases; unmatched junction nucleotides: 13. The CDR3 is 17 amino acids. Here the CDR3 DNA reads TGTGCCAGCAGCGTAGGGCCGAGCGGGGCCTTAGGTGATACGCAGTATTTT. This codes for CASSVGPSGALGDTQYF. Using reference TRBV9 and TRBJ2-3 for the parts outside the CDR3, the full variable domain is DSGVTQTPKHLITATGQRVTLRCSPRSGDLSVYWYQQSLDQGLQFLIQYYNGEERAKGNILERFSAQQFPDLHSELNLSSLELGDSALYFCASSVGPSGALGDTQYFGPGTRLTVL.

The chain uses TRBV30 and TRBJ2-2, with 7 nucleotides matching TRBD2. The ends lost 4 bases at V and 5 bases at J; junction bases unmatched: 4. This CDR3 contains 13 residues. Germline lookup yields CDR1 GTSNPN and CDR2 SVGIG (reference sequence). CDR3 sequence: CAWTGGFTGELFF. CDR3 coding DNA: TGTGCCTGGACGGGGGGTTTTACCGGGGAGCTGTTTTTT.

This CDR3 reads CASSLISQETQYF. Here the CDR3 DNA reads TGTGCCAGCAGCTTGATCAGTCAAGAGACCCAGTACTTC. The rearrangement links TRBV11-3 to TRBJ2-5; D is unclear. The CDR3 has 13 residues. Germline values: CDR1 SGHNT, CDR2 YENEEA. Trimming shortened V by 3 bases and J by 2 bases, and 7 bases separated the two germline ends.

The DNA for the CDR3 is TGTGCCAGCAGCTTAAATCCTGGATACGAGCAGTACTTC. Translating gives CASSLNPGYEQYF. V gene TRBV11-3 combines with J gene TRBJ2-7; D not certain. V was clipped by 2 bases and J by 4 bases, with 9 bases between them. Germline V gene lookup returns CDR1 SGHNT and CDR2 YENEEA. The CDR3 length is 13 residues.

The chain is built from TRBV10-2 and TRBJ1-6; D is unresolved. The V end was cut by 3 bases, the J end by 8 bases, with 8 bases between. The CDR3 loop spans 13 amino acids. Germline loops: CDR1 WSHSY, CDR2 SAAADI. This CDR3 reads CASSDSLYSPLHF. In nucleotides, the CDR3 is TGCGCCAGCAGTGACAGTCTCTATTCACCCCTCCACTTT.

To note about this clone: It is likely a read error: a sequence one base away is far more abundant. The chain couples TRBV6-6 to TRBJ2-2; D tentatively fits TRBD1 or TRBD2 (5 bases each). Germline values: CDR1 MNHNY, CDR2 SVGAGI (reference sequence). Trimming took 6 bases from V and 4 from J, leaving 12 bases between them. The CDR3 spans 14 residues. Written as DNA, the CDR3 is TGTGCCAGCAGGTCAGGGACGGGCACCGGGGAGCTGTTTTTT. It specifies CASRSGTGTGELFF.

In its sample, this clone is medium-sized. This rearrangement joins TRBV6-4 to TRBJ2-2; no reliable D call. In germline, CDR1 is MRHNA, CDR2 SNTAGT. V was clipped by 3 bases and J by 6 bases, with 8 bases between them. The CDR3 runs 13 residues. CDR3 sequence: CASSERDAGELFF. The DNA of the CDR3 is TGTGCCAGCAGTGAAAGGGATGCCGGGGAGCTGTTTTTT.

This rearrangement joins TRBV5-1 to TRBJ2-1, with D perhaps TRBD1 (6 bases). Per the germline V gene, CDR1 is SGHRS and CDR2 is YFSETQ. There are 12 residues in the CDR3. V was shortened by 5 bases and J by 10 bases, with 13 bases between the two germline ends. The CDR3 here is CASRTGTGEQFF. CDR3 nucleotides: TGCGCCAGCAGAACAGGGACGGGGGAGCAGTTCTTC.

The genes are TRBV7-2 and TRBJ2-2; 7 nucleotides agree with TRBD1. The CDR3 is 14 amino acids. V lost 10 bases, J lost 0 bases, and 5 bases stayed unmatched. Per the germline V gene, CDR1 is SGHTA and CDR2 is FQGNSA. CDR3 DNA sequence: TGTGCCACCCAGGGACAGTCGAACACCGGGGAGCTGTTTTTT. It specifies CATQGQSNTGELFF.

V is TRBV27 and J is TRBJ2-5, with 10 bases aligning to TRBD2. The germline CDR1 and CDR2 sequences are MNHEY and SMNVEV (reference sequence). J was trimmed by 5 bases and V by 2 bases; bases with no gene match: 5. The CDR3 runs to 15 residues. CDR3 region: CASSLSLAGVETQYF. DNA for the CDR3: TGTGCCAGCAGTTTAAGTCTAGCGGGAGTTGAGACCCAGTACTTC.

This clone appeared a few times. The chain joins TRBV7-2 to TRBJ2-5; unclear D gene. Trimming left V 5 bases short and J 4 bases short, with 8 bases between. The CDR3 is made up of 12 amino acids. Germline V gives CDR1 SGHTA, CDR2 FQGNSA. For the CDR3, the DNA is TGTGCCAGCAGCGCCAACAGAGAGACCCAGTACTTC. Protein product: CASSANRETQYF.

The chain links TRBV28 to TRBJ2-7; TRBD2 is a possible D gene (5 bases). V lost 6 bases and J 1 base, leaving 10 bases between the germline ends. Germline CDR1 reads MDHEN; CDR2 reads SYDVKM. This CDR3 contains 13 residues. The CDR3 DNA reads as TGTGCCAGCAGGACTACTCTATCCTACGAGCAGTACTTC. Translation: CASRTTLSYEQYF.

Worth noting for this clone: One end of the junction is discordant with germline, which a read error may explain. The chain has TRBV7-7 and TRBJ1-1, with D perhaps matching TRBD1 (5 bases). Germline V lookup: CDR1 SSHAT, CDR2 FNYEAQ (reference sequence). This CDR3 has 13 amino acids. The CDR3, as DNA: TGTGCTAGCAGCTTAGGACAGAACACTGAAGCTTTCTTT. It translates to CASSLGQNTEAFF.

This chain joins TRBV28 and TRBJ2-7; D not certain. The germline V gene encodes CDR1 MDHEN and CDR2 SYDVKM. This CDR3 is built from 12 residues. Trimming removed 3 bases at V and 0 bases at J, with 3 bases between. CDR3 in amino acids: CASSFLSYEQYF. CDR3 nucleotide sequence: TGTGCCAGCAGTTTCCTCTCCTACGAGCAGTACTTC.

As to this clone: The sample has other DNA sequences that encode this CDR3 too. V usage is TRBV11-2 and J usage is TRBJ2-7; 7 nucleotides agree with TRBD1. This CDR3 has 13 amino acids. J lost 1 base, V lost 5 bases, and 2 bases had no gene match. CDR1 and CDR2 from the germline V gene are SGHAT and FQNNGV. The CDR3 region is CASSRGQSYEQYF. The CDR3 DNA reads TGTGCCAGCAGCAGGGGGCAATCCTACGAGCAGTACTTC.

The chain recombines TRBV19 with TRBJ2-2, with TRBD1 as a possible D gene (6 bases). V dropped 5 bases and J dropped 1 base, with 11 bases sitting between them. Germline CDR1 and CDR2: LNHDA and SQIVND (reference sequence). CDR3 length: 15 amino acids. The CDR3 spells CASSEPGQNTGELFF. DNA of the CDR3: TGTGCCAGTAGTGAACCGGGACAGAACACCGGGGAGCTGTTTTTT.

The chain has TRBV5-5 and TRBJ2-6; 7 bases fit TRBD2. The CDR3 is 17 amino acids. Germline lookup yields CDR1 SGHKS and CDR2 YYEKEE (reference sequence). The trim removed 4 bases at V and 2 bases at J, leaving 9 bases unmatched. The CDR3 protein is CASSQDAGVAGANVLTF. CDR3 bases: TGTGCCAGCAGCCAAGATGCGGGGGTAGCTGGGGCCAACGTCCTGACTTTC.

The CDR3 protein is CASSQNWDSSGNTIYF. The CDR3 nucleotides are TGTGCCAGCAGCCAGAATTGGGACAGCTCTGGAAACACCATATATTTT. The gene calls are TRBV4-2 and TRBJ1-3; 7 bases are shared with TRBD1. Unmatched junction bases numbered 5, after V lost 3 bases and J lost 0 bases. Germline loops: CDR1 LGHNA, CDR2 YNFKEQ. The CDR3 is 16 amino acids.

As DNA, the CDR3 is TGCAGCGTTGAAAGCGGGCCCCTCTATGGCTACACCTTC. Translating it yields CSVESGPLYGYTF. The V and J genes are TRBV29-1 and TRBJ1-2, with D unresolved. The CDR3 sequence is 13 residues long. Trimming stripped 2 bases from V and 4 bases from J, with 11 bases between. Germline assignment: CDR1 SQVTM and CDR2 ANQGSEA.

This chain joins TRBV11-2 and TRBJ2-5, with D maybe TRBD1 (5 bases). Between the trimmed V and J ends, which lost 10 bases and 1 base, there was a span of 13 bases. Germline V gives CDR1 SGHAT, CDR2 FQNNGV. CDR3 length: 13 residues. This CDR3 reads CATSRGFQETQYF. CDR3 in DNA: TGTGCCACCTCAAGGGGTTTCCAAGAGACCCAGTACTTC.

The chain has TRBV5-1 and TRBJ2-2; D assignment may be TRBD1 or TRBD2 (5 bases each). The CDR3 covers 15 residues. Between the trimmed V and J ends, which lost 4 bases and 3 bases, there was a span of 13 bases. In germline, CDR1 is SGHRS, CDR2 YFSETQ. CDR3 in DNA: TGCGCCAGCAGCGTAGGGGTGAGGGACACCGGGGAGCTGTTTTTT. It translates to CASSVGVRDTGELFF.

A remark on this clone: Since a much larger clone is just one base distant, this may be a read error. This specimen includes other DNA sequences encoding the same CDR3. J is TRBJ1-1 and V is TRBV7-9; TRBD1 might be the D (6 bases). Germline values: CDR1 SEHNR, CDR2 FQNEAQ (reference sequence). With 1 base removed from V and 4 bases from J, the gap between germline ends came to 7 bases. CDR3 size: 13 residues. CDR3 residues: CASSLGGGTEAFF. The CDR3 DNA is TGTGCCAGCAGCTTAGGAGGGGGCACTGAAGCTTTCTTT.